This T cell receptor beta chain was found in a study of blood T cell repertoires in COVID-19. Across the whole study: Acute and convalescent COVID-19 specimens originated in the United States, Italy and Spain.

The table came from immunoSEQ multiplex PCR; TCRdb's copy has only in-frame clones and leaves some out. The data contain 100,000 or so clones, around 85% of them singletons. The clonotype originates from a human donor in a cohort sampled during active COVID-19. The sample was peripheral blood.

CDR3 sequence reads: CASSLTGYIGELFF. The CDR3 nucleotides are TGTGCCAGCAGTCTAACAGGGTATATCGGGGAGCTGTTTTTT. This chain uses TRBV27 with TRBJ2-2; D is perhaps TRBD1 (6 bases). Trimming cost V 5 bases and J 7 bases, with 14 bases left between them. This CDR3 contains 14 residues. Germline V gives CDR1 MNHEY, CDR2 SMNVEV (reference sequence).